Included here is one T cell receptor (beta chain) sequence, with context. The CDR3 is 13 amino acids. Germline trimming cut 8 bases from V and 3 bases from J; bases unmatched to any gene: 3. The record originates from a study of blood T cell repertoires in COVID-19. For the study at large: Sites across the United States, Italy and Spain contributed samples from acute and convalescent COVID-19. Sample material is recorded as cDNA or gDNA derived from T cells, B-cell-depleted T cells, or PBMCs.

In the original analysis: Amplification with reference gene primers provided the estimates of nucleated cell counts. Clones were read by immunoSEQ multiplex PCR, and TCRdb kept only the in-frame ones, dropping some. D and trimming were read from the DNA, whereas the V and J calls and clone size are those reported in that table. The table has 200,000 to 300,000 clones, more than 65% seen once. The V call is TRBV12-3 or TRBV12-4, the J call TRBJ2-7; TRBD1 matches 11 bases. Sequencing was done on a sample of peripheral blood. The receptor was isolated from a man in his forties who had recovered from COVID-19. In DNA form, the CDR3 reads TGTGCCAGCCAGGGACAGGGGGGCTACGAGCAGTACTTC. Protein: CASQGQGGYEQYF.